Detailed here is one T cell receptor beta chain. These data are taken from a study of shared clonotypes between healthy human individuals. Germline CDR1 reads SEHNR; CDR2 reads FQNEAQ (reference sequence). V was clipped by 6 bases and J by 4 bases, with 12 bases between them. This CDR3 region has 13 residues. Some clones are missing from TCRdb's copy, which holds only in-frame ones; the method was immunoSEQ multiplex PCR. The sample shows roughly 680,000 clones, 72% of them seen only once. The specimen sequenced was memory CD4+ T cells sorted from blood. Noted subset: CD45RA-negative fraction. This chain uses TRBV7-9 with TRBJ1-1, with D perhaps matching TRBD1 (5 bases). The receptor was isolated from a woman aged 25 to 39 in good health. CDR3 amino acids: CASRKTVFTEAFF. The CDR3 region has the DNA TGTGCCAGCAGAAAGACAGTTTTCACTGAAGCTTTCTTT.